This T cell receptor beta chain was recovered during a study of memory CD4+ T cells and cytomegalovirus serostatus. The CDR3 is made up of 15 amino acids. Trimming cost V 7 bases and J 1 base, with 16 bases left between them. The germline V gene encodes CDR1 SQVTM and CDR2 ANQGSEA. Single viable CD3+CD4+CD8-CD45RO+ cells were sorted as the memory CD4+ T cells. Libraries were prepared by immunoSEQ multiplex PCR; TCRdb keeps only in-frame clonotypes and omits some of them. The profile shows under 35,000 clones, about 76% of them singletons. The rearrangement uses TRBV29-1 and TRBJ2-2, with D perhaps matching TRBD1 or TRBD2 (5 bases each). Sequenced: memory CD4+ T cells from blood. This TCR derives from an adult in good health and CMV-seronegative. Some clones in this sample may be carry-over from other donors' samples. This CDR3 is CSAIRGPRNTGELFF. The CDR3 bases are TGCAGCGCGATCCGGGGACCCAGGAACACCGGGGAGCTGTTTTTT.